What follows are 15 T cell receptor beta chains derived from one specimen sequenced in a study of vaccination effects on CD4 cells after COVID-19. Pools of viral peptides were used by the ViraFEST assay to expand antigen-specific CD4+ T cells ahead of sequencing. Culture lasted around eleven days before CD4+ T cell isolation. Two doses of either BNT162b2 or mRNA-1273 were given to each participant. Their recognized antigens are unknown. Sequencing used immunoSEQ multiplex PCR; TCRdb keeps in-frame clones, though not all of them. Of 65,000 to 95,000 clones detected, around 77% appear once; the ten largest clones hold under 1.2%. The specimen was CD4+ T cells from PBMCs cultured with HCoV-OC43 spike peptides, collected after COVID-19 vaccination. The subset is: HCoV-OC43 spike overlapping peptide pool stimulation. The receptor source for this set is a human donor who received a COVID-19 vaccine.

The V and J genes are TRBV5-1 and TRBJ2-2; D call uncertain. The V gene's germline CDR1 is SGHRS and CDR2 YFSETQ. The V end lost 0 bases, the J end lost 6 bases, and 9 bases lay between the germline ends. There are 14 residues in the CDR3. The CDR3 region has the DNA TGCGCCAGCAGCTTGGATTCGGTACCCGGGGAGCTGTTTTTT. Translating gives CASSLDSVPGELFF. Full variable domain (rest looked up from reference TRBV5-1 and TRBJ2-2): KAGVTQTPRYLIKTRGQQVTLSCSPISGHRSVSWYQQTPGQGLQFLFEYFSETQRNKGNFPGRFSGRQFSNSRSEMNVSTLELGDSALYLCASSLDSVPGELFFGEGSRLTVL.

Here the CDR3 reads CASSTKRSDNEKLFF. CDR3 coding DNA: TGTGCCAGTAGTACTAAGAGGTCGGATAATGAAAAACTGTTTTTT. This chain joins TRBV19 and TRBJ1-4, with no clear D. The CDR3 sequence is 15 residues long. Per germline, CDR1 LNHDA and CDR2 SQIVND (reference sequence). V dropped 4 bases and J dropped 4 bases, with 13 bases sitting between them.

The CDR3 DNA follows: TGCGCCAGCAGCGACAGAGGGGAAAATCAGCCCCAGCATTTT. It codes for CASSDRGENQPQHF. V usage is TRBV4-1 and J usage is TRBJ1-5; D perhaps matches TRBD1 (5 bases). Germline CDR1 reads MGHRA; CDR2 reads YSYEKL. Trimming removed 5 bases at V and 4 bases at J, with 12 bases between. The CDR3 contains 14 residues.

The chain joins TRBV19 to TRBJ2-3, with 10 bases fitting TRBD1. V lost 5 bases, J lost 3 bases, and 2 bases stayed unmatched. Germline assignment: CDR1 LNHDA and CDR2 SQIVND (reference sequence). The CDR3 loop spans 14 amino acids. Here the CDR3 reads CASSDRGQTDTQYF. DNA of the CDR3: TGTGCCAGTAGTGACAGGGGGCAGACAGATACGCAGTATTTT. The full variable domain, with the rest looked up from reference TRBV19 and TRBJ2-3, is DGGITQSPKYLFRKEGQNVTLSCEQNLNHDAMYWYRQDPGQGLRLIYYSQIVNDFQKGDIAEGYSVSREKKESFPLTVTSAQKNPTAFYLCASSDRGQTDTQYFGPGTRLTVL.

J is TRBJ1-2 and V is TRBV7-2, with a possible D match to TRBD1 (6 bases). The V end lost 5 bases, the J end lost 2 bases, and 12 bases lay between the germline ends. CDR3 length: 14 residues. Germline CDR1 and CDR2: SGHTA and FQGNSA. CDR3: CASSIFRGNYGYTF. The CDR3 region has the DNA TGTGCCAGCAGCATATTCAGGGGCAACTATGGCTACACCTTC.

The chain has TRBV6-5 and TRBJ1-6, with 7 positions matching TRBD1. This CDR3 contains 14 residues. With 8 bases clipped from V and 8 bases from J, the junction kept 9 bases outside the gene matches. Germline CDR1 and CDR2: MNHEY and SVGAGI. The CDR3 protein is CASGPTGVHSPLHF. Written as DNA, the CDR3 is TGTGCCAGCGGACCAACAGGGGTGCATTCACCCCTCCACTTT.

This clone was found once. The chain's CDR3 is CAAWSGVGNTIYF. The CDR3 DNA follows: TGTGCCGCTTGGTCGGGGGTTGGAAACACCATATATTTT. The chain uses TRBV19 and TRBJ1-3; tentative D call: TRBD1 (5 bases). V was cut by 11 bases and J by 3 bases, with 14 bases left in between. Germline V gene data show CDR1 as LNHDA and CDR2 as SQIVND (reference sequence). The CDR3 extends over 13 amino acids. The entire variable domain, with the rest obtained from reference TRBV19 and TRBJ1-3, is as follows: DGGITQSPKYLFRKEGQNVTLSCEQNLNHDAMYWYRQDPGQGLRLIYYSQIVNDFQKGDIAEGYSVSREKKESFPLTVTSAQKNPTAFYLCAAWSGVGNTIYFGEGSWLTVV.

The chain recombines TRBV5-4 with TRBJ1-1; perhaps TRBD1 as D (6 bases). CDR1 and CDR2 from the germline V gene are SGHNT and YYREEE (reference sequence). V was cut by 4 bases and J by 0 bases, with 7 bases left in between. The length of the CDR3 is 13 residues. CDR3 sequence (DNA): TGTGCCAGCAGCCGGGACATGAACACTGAAGCTTTCTTT. Translation: CASSRDMNTEAFF. The full variable domain, completed using reference TRBV5-4 and TRBJ1-1, is ETGVTQSPTHLIKTRGQQVTLRCSSQSGHNTVSWYQQALGQGPQFIFQYYREEENGRGNFPPRFSGLQFPNYSSELNVNALELDDSALYLCASSRDMNTEAFFGQGTRLTVV.

This chain uses TRBV10-1 with TRBJ1-1; no definite D call. CDR3 size: 13 residues. Trimming pared 0 bases from V and 2 bases from J, leaving 4 bases between. Germline loops: CDR1 WNHNN, CDR2 SYGVQD (reference sequence). The CDR3 DNA sequence: TGCGCCAGCAGTGAGTCCGGAAACACTGAAGCTTTCTTT. Translating gives CASSESGNTEAFF.

The V and J genes are TRBV24-1 and TRBJ2-1; TRBD2 is a possible D gene (6 bases). Germline V gives CDR1 KGHDR, CDR2 SFDVKD. Trimming left V 4 bases short and J 0 bases short, with 15 bases between. The CDR3 totals 17 residues. The CDR3 bases are TGTGCCACCAGTGACGCGGGACTCCTGAGCTCCTACAATGAGCAGTTCTTC. It is translated as CATSDAGLLSSYNEQFF.

This chain's CDR3 is CSVAAGHRTDTQYF. CDR3 bases: TGCAGCGTTGCGGCGGGACATCGCACAGATACGCAGTATTTT. V usage is TRBV29-1 and J usage is TRBJ2-3; D is possibly TRBD1 or TRBD2 (6 bases each). This CDR3 spans 14 amino acids. The germline V and J ends were trimmed by 4 bases and 1 base, with 12 bases remaining between them. The V gene's germline CDR1 is SQVTM and CDR2 ANQGSEA.

The V and J genes are TRBV20-1 and TRBJ2-5; perhaps TRBD1 as D (6 bases). The CDR3 length is 13 residues. Trimming took off 3 bases at V and 4 bases at J, with 12 bases between the two ends. Germline CDR1 DFQATT, CDR2 SNEGSKA (reference sequence). The CDR3 protein is CSASSGVGETQYF. For the CDR3, the DNA is TGCAGTGCTAGTTCAGGGGTGGGAGAGACCCAGTACTTC.

This clone showed up just a few times. V is TRBV7-9 and J is TRBJ1-2; tentative D call: TRBD1 (5 bases). The CDR3 is 15 residues long. V lost 5 bases and J 1 base, leaving 14 bases between the germline ends. Germline-derived CDR1 and CDR2 are SEHNR and FQNEAQ (reference sequence). In DNA form, the CDR3 reads TGTGCCAGCAGCCCCAGACCCAGGGATAACTATGGCTACACCTTC. The encoded protein is CASSPRPRDNYGYTF.

The gene calls are TRBV3-1 (or the pseudogene TRBV3-2) and TRBJ1-6; weak D call: TRBD1 (6 bases). V was cut by 6 bases and J by 5 bases, with 14 bases left in between. In germline, CDR1 is LGHDT, CDR2 YNNKEL (reference sequence). The CDR3 runs 15 residues. The CDR3 coding sequence is TGTGCCAGCAGGACAGGTTGGAGAGATAATTCACCCCTCCACTTT. Its translation: CASRTGWRDNSPLHF.

DNA of the CDR3: TGTGCCAGCAAGCAACGGGGCGGAAACACCATATATTTT. Protein: CASKQRGGNTIYF. The chain is built from TRBV3-1 (or the pseudogene TRBV3-2) and TRBJ1-3, with D possibly matching TRBD1 (5 bases). Trimming left V 7 bases short and J 4 bases short, with 11 bases between. The CDR3 has 13 amino acids. The germline V gene has CDR1 LGHDT and CDR2 YNNKEL (reference sequence).